This T cell receptor beta chain was identified in a study of T-cell memory formation after mild COVID-19. Across the whole study: Largely donor-specific TCR clusters were found.

TCRdb reanalysed the 5' RACE reads using MiXCR and keeps one entry per CDR3 protein. The sample lists 65,000 to 90,000 distinct CDR3 sequences, around 13% occurring once. The CDR3 has 14 residues. Germline-derived CDR1 and CDR2 are SEHNR and FQNEAQ (reference sequence). V lost 4 bases and J 10 bases, leaving 16 bases between the germline ends. Study results and limitations: That cross-reactive memory joined was suggested by some responding clones appearing in pre-infection memory.

Remarks on this clonotype: Its specificity is unknown.

This TCR derives from a man between 18 and 35 years old who had mild COVID-19 (a few samples of this study predate the infection). Cell type and time point are not known. The chain carries TRBV7-9 and TRBJ1-4; D unclear. The sample was PBMCs or a T cell subset sorted from them (not recorded which). The CDR3 spells CASSSRSVTGKLFF. The CDR3 nucleotides are TGTGCCAGCAGCTCGAGAAGTGTTACGGGAAAACTGTTTTTT.